Listed here are 29 T cell receptor beta chains from one sample, sequenced in a study of T cell responses to AZD1222 COVID-19 vaccine. The protocol was immunoSEQ multiplex PCR, while the TCRdb copy is restricted to in-frame clones and leaves out a portion. Seen here are more than 80,000 clones, approximately 90% observed once, and the top ten hold 2.5% to 3.5%. Sequences were derived from peripheral blood, sampled 28 days after the second AZD1222 dose. The receptors were gathered from an adult who received the AZD1222 COVID-19 vaccine.

The chain is built from TRBV28 and TRBJ1-1; D uncertain. The CDR3 has 12 amino acids. Trimming shortened V by 6 bases and J by 3 bases, and 8 bases separated the two germline ends. The germline V gene encodes CDR1 MDHEN and CDR2 SYDVKM. DNA of the CDR3: TGTGCCAGCAGCCCTGGTCACACTGAAGCTTTCTTT. As protein: CASSPGHTEAFF.

This rearrangement joins TRBV9 to TRBJ1-3; D remains ambiguous. V was shortened by 7 bases and J by 11 bases, with 28 bases between the two germline ends. The CDR3 extends over 16 amino acids. CDR1 is SGDLS, CDR2 YYNGEE, per germline. The CDR3 nucleotides read TGTGCCAGCTCCCACACCCCCGGACCGCTATATGTTCCCATATATTTT. Its translation is CASSHTPGPLYVPIYF.

The chain joins TRBV19 to TRBJ2-7, with 7 bases identical to TRBD1. Trimming cost V 8 bases and J 4 bases; bases outside gene matches: 8. Germline V CDR1 and CDR2: LNHDA, SQIVND (reference sequence). The length of the CDR3 is 13 residues. Here the CDR3 reads CASQAGGSYEQYF. CDR3 in DNA: TGTGCCAGTCAGGCAGGGGGATCTTACGAGCAGTACTTC.

The V call is TRBV7-2, the J call TRBJ2-7; maybe TRBD1 (6 bases). This CDR3 has 15 amino acids. The V and J ends lost 5 bases and 3 bases respectively, with 17 bases between them. Germline CDR1 SGHTA, CDR2 FQGNSA. The chain's CDR3 is CASSQQTGSNYEQYF. CDR3 nucleotide sequence: TGTGCCAGCAGCCAGCAAACAGGGTCGAACTACGAGCAGTACTTC.

The chain carries TRBV6-5 and TRBJ1-6, with D hard to call. The V end was cut by 11 bases, the J end by 0 bases, with 5 bases between. CDR3 length: 12 residues. Germline V gene sequence: CDR1 MNHEY, CDR2 SVGAGI. The CDR3 is CAVRSYNSPLHF. The CDR3 nucleotides are TGTGCCGTACGCTCCTATAATTCACCCCTCCACTTT.

V is TRBV27 and J is TRBJ1-5; no clear D. The CDR3 has 13 amino acids. CDR1 is MNHEY and CDR2 is SMNVEV in the germline V gene (reference sequence). V was cut by 2 bases and J by 1 base, with 3 bases left in between. CDR3 sequence: CASSLMSNQPQHF. The DNA of the CDR3 is TGTGCCAGCAGTTTAATGAGCAATCAGCCCCAGCATTTT.

This chain uses TRBV27 with TRBJ1-1, with D possibly TRBD1 on 5 matching bases. Germline V gene lookup returns CDR1 MNHEY and CDR2 SMNVEV (reference sequence). The V end was cut by 2 bases, the J end by 2 bases, with 15 bases between. This CDR3 region has 16 residues. CDR3 nucleotides: TGTGCCAGCAGTTTAGAGGGGTACGGGGGAAACACTGAAGCTTTCTTT. It encodes CASSLEGYGGNTEAFF.

This sequence joins TRBV7-3 and TRBJ2-3; 12 bases align to TRBD2. The CDR3 is made up of 16 amino acids. Trimming took 3 bases from V and 2 from J; bases not matched to a gene: 3. Per the germline V gene, CDR1 is SGHTA and CDR2 is FQGTGA. Here the CDR3 DNA reads TGTGCCAGCAGCTTGCCTAGCGGGGGGGTCACAGATACGCAGTATTTT. Protein: CASSLPSGGVTDTQYF.

This rearrangement joins TRBV3-1 (or the pseudogene TRBV3-2) to TRBJ2-7, with D perhaps being TRBD1 or TRBD2 (5 bases each). The germline V gene has CDR1 LGHDT and CDR2 YNNKEL (reference sequence). This CDR3 spans 13 amino acids. Trimming removed 4 bases at V and 4 bases at J, with 11 bases between. The CDR3, as DNA: TGTGCCAGCAGCCCCGGGACCTCTTACGAGCAGTACTTC. Translated: CASSPGTSYEQYF.

V is TRBV3-1 (or the pseudogene TRBV3-2) and J is TRBJ2-3, with 12 bases matching TRBD2. This CDR3 contains 16 residues. Losses at the gene ends were 2 bases for V and 1 base for J; bases not matched to a gene: 1. CDR1 and CDR2 from the germline V gene are LGHDT and YNNKEL (reference sequence). The CDR3 protein is CASSQRLAGGTDTQYF. CDR3 coding DNA: TGTGCCAGCAGCCAACGACTAGCGGGGGGCACAGATACGCAGTATTTT.

The chain is built from TRBV11-2 and TRBJ2-1, with 10 bases aligning to TRBD2. The CDR3 runs 15 residues. Losses at the gene ends were 4 bases for V and 4 bases for J; bases not matched to a gene: 4. Germline V gene lookup returns CDR1 SGHAT and CDR2 FQNNGV. CDR3 in DNA: TGTGCCAGCAGCTGGACTAGCGGAGCATACAATGAGCAGTTCTTC. Its protein is CASSWTSGAYNEQFF.

The chain uses TRBV11-3 and TRBJ1-3; D remains ambiguous. V lost 5 bases, J lost 0 bases, and 14 bases lay in between. The CDR3 covers 16 residues. Germline loops: CDR1 SGHNT, CDR2 YENEEA. The CDR3 sequence is CASSGYGEFSGNTIYF. The CDR3 DNA follows: TGTGCCAGCAGCGGTTATGGGGAATTCTCTGGAAACACCATATATTTT.

The chain is built from TRBV11-2 and TRBJ1-5; D is perhaps TRBD1 (5 bases). Per germline, CDR1 SGHAT and CDR2 FQNNGV. Trimming left V 5 bases short and J 4 bases short, with 9 bases between. The CDR3 is made up of 13 amino acids. The CDR3 nucleotides read TGTGCCAGCAGCGGGGGACCTAATCAGCCCCAGCATTTT. It specifies CASSGGPNQPQHF.

The rearrangement joins TRBV6-2 or TRBV6-3 to TRBJ2-7; D may be TRBD1 or TRBD2 (5 bases each). Trimming removed 2 bases at V and 5 bases at J, with 13 bases between. This CDR3 contains 14 residues. Germline-derived CDR1 and CDR2 are MNHEY and SVGEGT. Written as DNA, the CDR3 is TGTGCCAGCAGTTACCTAAGGGGTAGCGACGAGCAGTACTTC. This codes for CASSYLRGSDEQYF.

This chain connects TRBV11-3 to TRBJ2-3, with D unclear. CDR1 and CDR2 from the germline V gene are SGHNT and YENEEA. The CDR3 contains 12 residues. The germline V and J ends were trimmed by 4 bases and 5 bases, with 7 bases remaining between them. The CDR3 nucleotides are TGTGCCAGCAGCTCTGTACGAGATACGCAGTATTTT. It codes for CASSSVRDTQYF.

CDR3 DNA sequence: TGTGCCAGCAGCTTAAGGCAGGCTGCAACTAATGAAAAACTGTTTTTT. Residues: CASSLRQAATNEKLFF. The rearrangement links TRBV7-2 to TRBJ1-4, with no clear D. Germline loops: CDR1 SGHTA, CDR2 FQGNSA. The CDR3 runs 16 residues. Trimming pared 2 bases from V and 0 bases from J, leaving 10 bases between.

The chain has TRBV4-1 and TRBJ1-2; possible D gene TRBD1, 5 bases. The CDR3 has 15 residues. CDR1 and CDR2 from the germline V gene are MGHRA and YSYEKL. Trimming stripped 0 bases from V and 3 bases from J, with 11 bases between. The CDR3 coding sequence is TGCGCCAGCAGCCAAGATACCGGGGGATACTATGGCTACACCTTC. This codes for CASSQDTGGYYGYTF.

The chain's CDR3 is CASSEETSGAYEQYF. The CDR3 nucleotides are TGTGCCAGCAGTGAAGAGACTAGCGGGGCCTACGAGCAGTACTTC. The chain has TRBV6-1 and TRBJ2-7, with 11 nucleotides matching TRBD2. The germline gives CDR1 MNHNS, CDR2 SASEGT. V shed 1 base, J shed 2 bases, and the junction held 1 base outside the gene matches. The CDR3 sequence is 15 residues long.

The chain employs TRBV6-5 and TRBJ1-5; perhaps TRBD1 as D (5 bases). The V end lost 2 bases, the J end lost 4 bases, and 15 bases lay between the germline ends. This CDR3 region has 16 residues. CDR1 is MNHEY, CDR2 SVGAGI, per germline. The CDR3 bases are TGTGCCAGCAGTTACGGGGGAAGCCTACTTAATCAGCCCCAGCATTTT. Encoded protein: CASSYGGSLLNQPQHF.

V and J are TRBV7-3 and TRBJ2-1; 7 bases line up with TRBD2. J gave up 6 bases and V 5 bases, and 13 bases lay outside the gene matches. The germline V gene encodes CDR1 SGHTA and CDR2 FQGTGA. The CDR3 has 16 residues. The CDR3 reads CASSPGGGSPGNEQFF. CDR3 nucleotides: TGTGCCAGCAGCCCGGGCGGCGGGAGCCCCGGCAATGAGCAGTTCTTC.

The rearrangement uses TRBV5-1 and TRBJ1-1, with D uncertain. V dropped 0 bases and J dropped 0 bases, with 9 bases sitting between them. CDR3 length equals 15 residues. Germline CDR1 and CDR2: SGHRS and YFSETQ. CDR3 coding DNA: TGCGCCAGCAGCTTGGCCGAGTCACTGAACACTGAAGCTTTCTTT. The encoded protein is CASSLAESLNTEAFF.

V is TRBV15 and J is TRBJ2-7, with D hard to call. Germline lookup yields CDR1 LNHNV and CDR2 YYDKDF (reference sequence). Trimming took off 6 bases at V and 5 bases at J, with 17 bases between the two ends. This CDR3 is built from 14 residues. The CDR3 sequence is CATSIGERVNEQYF. The DNA for the CDR3 is TGTGCCACCAGTATTGGGGAAAGGGTCAACGAGCAGTACTTC.

The chain couples TRBV6-1 to TRBJ1-3, with a weak D call TRBD1 (6 bases). CDR1 is MNHNS and CDR2 is SASEGT in the germline V gene. The V gene lost 2 bases and the J gene lost 4 bases, with 12 bases spanning the gap. This CDR3 contains 15 residues. In DNA, the CDR3 is TGTGCCAGCAGTGAAATCACAGGGTCCGGAAACACCATATATTTT. Translating gives CASSEITGSGNTIYF.

The chain links TRBV3-1 (or the pseudogene TRBV3-2) to TRBJ2-2, with 8 bases aligning to TRBD1. This CDR3 is 16 amino acids long. With V trimmed by 1 base and J by 6 bases, 7 bases remained unmatched. Germline CDR1 LGHDT, CDR2 YNNKEL (reference sequence). CDR3 nucleotide sequence: TGTGCCAGCAGCCAAGTCAGGGGGCGTGAGGCCGGGGAGCTGTTTTTT. Its translation: CASSQVRGREAGELFF.

The chain is built from TRBV11-2 and TRBJ1-5; D is uncertain. Germline loops: CDR1 SGHAT, CDR2 FQNNGV. Trimming pared 1 base from V and 6 bases from J, leaving 10 bases between. CDR3 length: 14 residues. CDR3 nucleotide sequence: TGTGCCAGCAGCTTAGGGCCAGGACCTCAGCCCCAGCATTTT. Translating gives CASSLGPGPQPQHF.

The chain has TRBV3-1 (or the pseudogene TRBV3-2) and TRBJ1-6; D remains ambiguous. Between the trimmed V and J ends, which lost 0 bases and 7 bases, there was a span of 7 bases. CDR3 length: 14 amino acids. Looked up from germline, CDR1 is LGHDT and CDR2 is YNNKEL (reference sequence). The CDR3 loop reads CASSQDLRNSPLHF. CDR3 DNA sequence: TGTGCCAGCAGCCAAGATCTCAGGAATTCACCCCTCCACTTT.

This chain uses TRBV29-1 with TRBJ1-4; the D is unclear. The CDR3 is 13 residues long. V lost 6 bases to trimming and J lost 0 bases, with 8 bases between them. Germline V gene lookup returns CDR1 SQVTM and CDR2 ANQGSEA. CDR3 sequence reads: CSVGAATNEKLFF. CDR3 nucleotides: TGCAGCGTGGGTGCAGCAACTAATGAAAAACTGTTTTTT.

The chain combines TRBV27 with TRBJ1-2; possibly TRBD1 for D (6 bases). This CDR3 is built from 14 residues. The germline gives CDR1 MNHEY, CDR2 SMNVEV (reference sequence). V was clipped by 5 bases and J by 0 bases, with 10 bases between them. For the CDR3, the DNA is TGTGCCAGCAGTCCGGGGGGGCCTAACTATGGCTACACCTTC. This translates into CASSPGGPNYGYTF.

The V and J genes are TRBV5-1 and TRBJ2-1, with 8 bases that match TRBD2. Per germline, CDR1 SGHRS and CDR2 YFSETQ. V lost 4 bases and J lost 5; bases outside the gene matches: 11. The CDR3 runs to 16 residues. The CDR3 nucleotides read TGCGCCAGCAGCCGGGCGGGGGGAAATAGACACAATGAGCAGTTCTTC. This translates into CASSRAGGNRHNEQFF.